This T cell receptor (beta chain) was recorded in a study of chemoradiotherapy in HPV16-positive cancers. On the study more broadly: Candidate HPV-specific T-cell clones and common TCR motifs came from functional assays in two HPV16-positive patients. Points from the study as a whole: HPV-responsive T-cell expansion during chemoradiotherapy was linked to improved recurrence-free survival in HPV16-positive patients.

The repertoire was sequenced with immunoSEQ multiplex PCR; TCRdb's copy has only in-frame clones and lacks some. Seen here are some 2,500 clones, about 85% observed once, and the top ten hold roughly a tenth. This clone came up a few times. Antigen unknown. V dropped 2 bases and J dropped 1 base, with 5 bases sitting between them. The CDR3 loop spans 13 amino acids. Germline CDR1 and CDR2: SGHVS and FNYEAQ. Samples were taken several times over chemoradiotherapy. The chain employs TRBV7-6 and TRBJ1-1; D uncertain. The input for sequencing was tumor tissue, taken from a patient who underwent chemoradiotherapy. The TCR was taken from a human donor with HPV-associated anogenital cancer. The CDR3 loop reads CASSLSQNTEAFF. The CDR3 DNA follows: TGTGCCAGCAGCTTATCACAGAACACTGAAGCTTTCTTT.